This is a list of T cell receptor beta chains from one sample in a study of Graves' ophthalmopathy and Graves' hyperthyroidism. TCRdb independently ran MiXCR on the multiplex PCR reads; one entry per CDR3 protein. The table records 400,000 to 450,000 distinct CDR3 sequences, around a fifth of them present only once. Sample: peripheral blood. These receptors came from a woman between 18 and 29 years old with stable Graves' hyperthyroidism. Both conserved end residues are part of each CDR3. The D gene is left open where the match is weak. The size entry is marked missing in some rows and otherwise reads once, few, many or a size class.

CDR3aa | CDR3nt | j_gene | abundance | v_gene | d_gene
CASSLATGNSPYEQYF | TGTGCCAGCAGCTTAGCGACAGGGAATAGTCCCTACGAGCAGTACTTC | TRBJ2-7 | . | TRBV7-6 | TRBD1
CASTPDGTQAFF | TGTGCCAGCACTCCCGACGGAACACAAGCTTTCTTT | TRBJ1-1 | . | TRBV6-1 | .
CASRGTGREETQYF | TGTGCCAGCAGGGGGACAGGGCGTGAAGAGACCCAGTACTTC | TRBJ2-5 | . | TRBV12-3/TRBV12-4 | TRBD1
CSVNRGQPYEQYF | TGCAGCGTCAACAGGGGGCAACCCTACGAGCAGTACTTC | TRBJ2-7 | many | TRBV29-1 | TRBD1
CASSARGFGTGELFF | TGTGCCAGCAGCGCCAGGGGTTTCGGCACCGGGGAGCTGTTTTTT | TRBJ2-2 | many | TRBV7-3 | .
CASSPYASGIQETQYF | TGTGCCAGCAGTCCCTACGCTAGCGGGATCCAAGAGACCCAGTACTTC | TRBJ2-5 | many | TRBV12-3/TRBV12-4 | TRBD2
CASQPWDWSYEQYF | TGTGCCAGCCAACCCTGGGACTGGTCCTACGAGCAGTACTTC | TRBJ2-7 | many | TRBV28 | .
CASSLRFGQPQHF | TGTGCCAGCAGCTTACGGTTCGGTCAGCCCCAGCATTTT | TRBJ1-5 | many | TRBV11-2 | .
CSASPGTSVNQETQYF | TGCAGTGCTAGCCCTGGGACTAGCGTGAACCAAGAGACCCAGTACTTC | TRBJ2-5 | few | TRBV20-1 | TRBD2
CASSVSNREGETQYF | TGTGCCAGCAGCGTCTCCAACAGGGAAGGGGAGACCCAGTACTTC | TRBJ2-5 | many | TRBV9 | .
CASSLYPLGGKMVSEQYF | TGTGCCAGCAGTTTATACCCCCTCGGGGGTAAAATGGTTTCCGAGCAGTACTTC | TRBJ2-7 | many | TRBV28 | .
CASSPVGQLRNSPLHF | TGCGCCAGCAGCCCGGTGGGACAGTTGAGGAATTCACCCCTCCACTTT | TRBJ1-6 | many | TRBV5-1 | TRBD1
CASSQDRAYSGNTIYF | TGTGCCAGCAGCCAAGACAGGGCCTACTCTGGAAACACCATATATTTT | TRBJ1-3 | few | TRBV4-2 | .
CSVGTPRTDYVAGYTF | TGCAGCGTGGGGACTCCAAGAACGGACTATGTGGCTGGCTACACCTTC | TRBJ1-2 | few | TRBV29-1 | .
CASSPPGRGETQYF | TGTGCCAGCTCACCACCCGGCAGGGGCGAGACCCAGTACTTC | TRBJ2-5 | many | TRBV18 | .
CASSQDTGTSNTGELFF | TGTGCCAGCAGCCAAGATACAGGGACATCAAACACCGGGGAGCTGTTTTTT | TRBJ2-2 | . | TRBV4-2 | .
CSARGQGGPLHF | TGCAGTGCTAGAGGGCAGGGTGGACCCCTCCACTTT | TRBJ1-6 | many | TRBV20-1 | .
CASGYAGELFF | TGTGCCAGCGGGTACGCCGGGGAGCTGTTTTTT | TRBJ2-2 | many | TRBV2 | .
CASSLGGPSGRAKNIQYF | TGCGCCAGCAGCTTGGGGGGGCCTAGCGGGAGGGCCAAAAACATTCAGTACTTC | TRBJ2-4 | many | TRBV5-1 | TRBD2
CSARRLGTGGTYGYTF | TGCAGTGCTAGACGCCTCGGGACAGGGGGCACCTATGGCTACACCTTC | TRBJ1-2 | many | TRBV20-1 | TRBD1
CASSASGTSGAEQYF | TGTGCCAGCAGTGCCTCCGGGACTAGCGGGGCCGAGCAGTACTTC | TRBJ2-7 | . | TRBV25-1 | TRBD2
CASSQSPGDYEQYF | TGTGCCAGCTCACAATCTCCGGGGGACTACGAGCAGTACTTC | TRBJ2-7 | many | TRBV18 | .
CASTLGEGLGEAFF | TGTGCCAGCACCCTTGGGGAAGGTCTTGGTGAAGCTTTCTTT | TRBJ1-1 | . | TRBV6-1 | .
CSVEDKGTYEQYF | TGCAGCGTTGAAGATAAGGGGACCTACGAGCAGTACTTC | TRBJ2-7 | many | TRBV29-1 | .
CASSLFRGPNQPQHF | TGTGCCAGCAGCCTTTTCAGGGGTCCGAATCAGCCCCAGCATTTT | TRBJ1-5 | many | TRBV7-2 | .
CASSYGQGAGETQYF | TGTGCCAGCAGTTACGGACAGGGGGCAGGGGAGACCCAGTACTTC | TRBJ2-5 | many | TRBV28 | TRBD1
CASSSHPAETSYEQYF | TGTGCCAGCAGCTCACACCCGGCGGAGACTTCCTACGAGCAGTACTTC | TRBJ2-7 | many | TRBV9 | .
CASRPSGDSNGYTF | TGTGCCAGCAGACCCTCGGGGGACAGCAATGGCTACACCTTC | TRBJ1-2 | many | TRBV6-5 | TRBD1
CASRGQGTYEQYF | TGTGCCAGCAGGGGACAGGGGACCTACGAGCAGTACTTC | TRBJ2-7 | many | TRBV12-3/TRBV12-4 | TRBD1
CASSNSGTGSYEQYF | TGTGCCAGCAGTAACTCCGGGACAGGGAGCTACGAGCAGTACTTC | TRBJ2-7 | . | TRBV12-3/TRBV12-4 | TRBD1
CAVAGLAGYEQYF | TGTGCCGTAGCAGGACTAGCGGGCTACGAGCAGTACTTC | TRBJ2-7 | . | TRBV10-3 | TRBD2
CASSQGGRRITEAFF | TGTGCCAGCAGCCAGGGGGGTAGGCGGATCACTGAAGCTTTCTTT | TRBJ1-1 | . | TRBV14 | .
CASSFGGGGSQPQHF | TGTGCCAGCAGCTTCGGCGGGGGCGGGAGTCAGCCCCAGCATTTT | TRBJ1-5 | few | TRBV7-9 | .
CSVRTGGSLRGYTF | TGCAGCGTCCGGACAGGGGGCAGCTTACGTGGCTACACCTTC | TRBJ1-2 | many | TRBV29-1 | TRBD1
CASSESSGQYYGYTF | TGCGCCAGCAGTGAGTCCTCGGGACAGTACTATGGCTACACCTTC | TRBJ1-2 | many | TRBV10-2 | TRBD1
CASSLDVETQYF | TGCGCCAGCAGCTTGGATGTGGAGACCCAGTACTTC | TRBJ2-5 | many | TRBV5-1 | .
CASSLFEGARETQYF | TGCGCCAGCAGCTTGTTCGAGGGGGCGAGGGAGACCCAGTACTTC | TRBJ2-5 | few | TRBV5-1 | TRBD1
CASSYLRGAGQPQHF | TGTGCCAGCAGTTACCTACGAGGGGCGGGTCAGCCCCAGCATTTT | TRBJ1-5 | many | TRBV6-5 | .
CASSMMARGYTF | TGTGCCAGTAGTATGATGGCCCGCGGCTACACCTTC | TRBJ1-2 | many | TRBV19 | .
CASSPTITYGYTF | TGTGCCAGCAGTCCCACCATAACCTATGGCTACACCTTC | TRBJ1-2 | many | TRBV6-1 | .
CASSFYICSTTRGNEAFF | . | TRBJ1-1 | . | TRBV7-8 | .
CASTERGYEQYF | TGTGCCAGCACCGAGAGGGGCTACGAGCAGTACTTC | TRBJ2-7 | many | TRBV2 | .
CSARGTVYGYTF | TGCAGTGCTAGAGGGACAGTCTATGGCTACACCTTC | TRBJ1-2 | many | TRBV20-1 | .
CASSLGGRALYEQYF | TGCGCCAGCAGCTTGGGCGGGAGGGCTTTGTACGAGCAGTACTTC | TRBJ2-7 | many | TRBV5-1 | TRBD2
CASKEDRETYEQYF | TGTGCCAGCAAGGAGGACAGAGAAACCTACGAGCAGTACTTC | TRBJ2-7 | . | TRBV12-3/TRBV12-4 | .
CASSQDVDLYEQYF | TGTGCCAGTAGTCAGGACGTCGACCTCTACGAGCAGTACTTC | TRBJ2-7 | many | TRBV19 | .
CASSLAPGGRAYEQYF | TGTGCCAGCAGCTTAGCTCCGGGAGGTAGAGCCTACGAGCAGTACTTC | TRBJ2-7 | many | TRBV7-8 | TRBD2
CASRDRESGYTF | TGTGCCAGCAGGGACAGGGAATCAGGCTACACCTTC | TRBJ1-2 | many | TRBV6-1 | TRBD1
CASSLGVVGHQETKYF | TGTGCCAGCAGCTTAGGGGTTGTAGGACATCAAGAGACCAAGTACTTC | TRBJ2-5 | . | TRBV7-2 | .
CSAGEGHTYEQYF | TGCAGTGCCGGGGAGGGACACACCTACGAGCAGTACTTC | TRBJ2-7 | many | TRBV20-1 | .
CASKSGAGNTIYF | TGTGCCAGCAAGTCGGGGGCTGGAAACACCATATATTTT | TRBJ1-3 | many | TRBV6-5 | .
CASSRVGMGYTF | TGTGCCAGCAGCCGCGTAGGGATGGGCTACACCTTC | TRBJ1-2 | . | TRBV7-2 | .
CASSEAPGQGTHQPQHF | TGTGCCAGCAGTGAAGCGCCGGGACAGGGGACCCATCAGCCCCAGCATTTT | TRBJ1-5 | . | TRBV6-1 | TRBD1
CASSSLDREYYGYTF | TGTGCCAGCAGCTCTTTGGACAGGGAATACTATGGCTACACCTTC | TRBJ1-2 | many | TRBV7-9 | TRBD1
CASRDLSWGYTF | TGTGCCAGCAGGGACCTTAGCTGGGGCTACACCTTC | TRBJ1-2 | . | TRBV12-3/TRBV12-4 | .
CSAGREGPGWQETQYF | TGCAGTGCTGGGCGGGAGGGCCCGGGGTGGCAAGAGACCCAGTACTTC | TRBJ2-5 | . | TRBV20-1 | TRBD2
CAWSRGEGQPQHF | TGTGCCTGGAGTAGAGGGGAGGGTCAGCCCCAGCATTTT | TRBJ1-5 | many | TRBV30 | .
CASSPQGDRNQPQHF | TGTGCCAGCTCACCACAGGGGGACCGCAATCAGCCCCAGCATTTT | TRBJ1-5 | . | TRBV18 | .